These 32 T cell receptor beta chains were all obtained from the same sample, sequenced in a study of spatial heterogeneity in lung cancer. TCRdb recomputed calls from the 5' RACE reads with MiXCR, one row per CDR3 protein. In the table there are 10,000 or so distinct CDR3 sequences, roughly 5% of which are singletons. Time point indicated: sample taken at primary tumor resection. Unsorted tumor, nontumor lung tissue or cryopreserved PBMC supplied the whole RNA. The sequencing used PBMCs, collected at surgery. The source of these receptors is a male donor with early-stage non-small cell lung cancer.

This clonotype is medium-sized in the sample. The chain combines TRBV14 with TRBJ2-1, with 15 bases lining up with TRBD2. The germline gives CDR1 SGHDN, CDR2 FVKESK. The V and J ends lost 5 bases and 8 bases, in that order; junction bases with no gene match: 4. This CDR3 contains 15 residues. CDR3: CASSSRTSGRDEQFF. DNA of the CDR3: TGTGCCAGCAGCTCGAGGACTAGCGGGAGGGATGAGCAGTTCTTC.

This clonotype is categorized as medium-sized. The chain recombines TRBV18 with TRBJ1-2, with a weak D call TRBD1 (6 bases). The germline V gene encodes CDR1 KGHSH and CDR2 LQKENI. This CDR3 region has 16 residues. Trimming cost V 6 bases and J 4 bases, with 21 bases left between them. The CDR3 DNA is TGTGCCAGCTCTCCGACGACAGGCATGAGGCCCTATGGCTACACCTTC. Protein sequence: CASSPTTGMRPYGYTF.

This clonotype was found many times. The chain employs TRBV29-1 and TRBJ1-5, with D possibly TRBD1 on 6 matching bases. V was clipped by 4 bases and J by 1 base, with 11 bases between them. The germline gives CDR1 SQVTM, CDR2 ANQGSEA. CDR3 length: 14 amino acids. The CDR3 DNA is TGCAGCGTTGGGCCCCAGGGGAGCAATCAGCCCCAGCATTTT. It is translated as CSVGPQGSNQPQHF.

In this sample, this clonotype turned up a few times. The chain carries TRBV2 and TRBJ1-2; D gene unclear. Trimming cost V 6 bases and J 6 bases, with 14 bases left between them. The length of the CDR3 is 13 residues. CDR1 SNHLY and CDR2 FYNNEI come from the germline V gene. DNA of the CDR3: TGTGCCAGCAGCATTCGGAGGGCGGATGGCTACACCTTC. Translation: CASSIRRADGYTF.

By share of the sample, this clonotype is medium-sized. The chain uses TRBV18 and TRBJ2-2, with D possibly being TRBD1 or TRBD2 (5 bases each). V gave up 4 bases and J gave up 2 bases, with 11 bases separating them. CDR1 and CDR2 from the germline V gene are KGHSH and LQKENI. CDR3 length: 15 amino acids. The CDR3 sequence is CASSRGGPNTGELFF. The CDR3 DNA reads as TGTGCCAGCTCACGTGGGGGACCCAACACCGGGGAGCTGTTTTTT.

This clonotype was seen ten or more times. This rearrangement joins TRBV5-4 to TRBJ2-3; the D is unclear. Trimming shortened V by 4 bases and J by 6 bases, and 12 bases separated the two germline ends. CDR1 SGHNT and CDR2 YYREEE come from the germline V gene (reference sequence). This CDR3 contains 13 residues. CDR3 DNA: TGTGCCAGCAGCATTGATGGCGTCGATACGCAGTATTTT. Protein sequence: CASSIDGVDTQYF.

This clonotype was picked up many times. The rearrangement links TRBV7-9 to TRBJ1-4; 9 nucleotides match TRBD1. The V gene's germline CDR1 is SEHNR and CDR2 FQNEAQ (reference sequence). The CDR3 is 18 amino acids. The V and J ends lost 3 bases and 0 bases, in that order; junction bases with no gene match: 8. The CDR3 bases are TGTGCCAGCAGCTTTTTCGGGACAGGGACTGCAACTAATGAAAAACTGTTTTTT. This translates into CASSFFGTGTATNEKLFF.

This clonotype was detected ten times or more. The chain uses TRBV12-3 or TRBV12-4 and TRBJ2-5; 9 bases are shared with TRBD1. The CDR3 extends over 15 amino acids. The trim removed 2 bases at V and 1 base at J, leaving 2 bases unmatched. This CDR3 is CASSLTDRGQETQYF. CDR3 nucleotides: TGTGCCAGCAGTTTAACGGACAGGGGCCAAGAGACCCAGTACTTC.

In this sample, this clonotype turned up a few times. With a much larger clone just one base away, this may be a read error. The rearrangement joins TRBV12-3 or TRBV12-4 to TRBJ2-7; D may be TRBD1 or TRBD2 (5 bases each). This CDR3 contains 12 residues. V was pared by 2 bases and J by 12 bases, with 14 bases between. The CDR3 DNA is TGTGCCAGCAGTTTATCCGGGACGAACCGGTACTTC. It encodes CASSLSGTNRYF.

V usage is TRBV27 and J usage is TRBJ2-1, with 7 bases matching TRBD1. The J segment lost 4 bases and the V segment lost 9 bases, leaving 9 bases of the junction unmatched. Germline CDR1 and CDR2: MNHEY and SMNVEV (reference sequence). The CDR3 has 14 residues. Here the CDR3 reads CASARGLLYNEQFF. The CDR3 DNA reads as TGTGCCAGTGCTAGGGGGCTTCTATACAATGAGCAGTTCTTC.

This clonotype was detected only a few times. J is TRBJ2-3 and V is TRBV18; D gene ambiguous. From germline, CDR1 is KGHSH and CDR2 LQKENI. The V end lost 3 bases, the J end lost 6 bases, and 10 bases lay between the germline ends. CDR3 length equals 13 residues. The CDR3 spells CASSPPSRDTQYF. The CDR3 DNA reads as TGTGCCAGCTCACCCCCCTCCCGGGATACGCAGTATTTT. Variable domain in full (rest from reference TRBV18 and TRBJ2-3): NAGVMQNPRHLVRRRGQEARLRCSPMKGHSHVYWYRQLPEEGLKFMVYLQKENIIDESGMPKERFSAEFPKEGPSILRIQQVVRGDSAAYFCASSPPSRDTQYFGPGTRLTVL.

This clonotype was found many times. The chain is built from TRBV5-1 and TRBJ2-1, with 14 bases lining up with TRBD2. The trim removed 4 bases at V and 3 bases at J, leaving 6 bases unmatched. CDR1 and CDR2 from the germline V gene are SGHRS and YFSETQ. CDR3 length: 17 residues. CDR3 nucleotides: TGCGCCAGCAGCCCCGGACTAGCGGGGGGCTTCTACAATGAGCAGTTCTTC. This gives the protein CASSPGLAGGFYNEQFF.

This clonotype showed up many times. The chain couples TRBV12-3 or TRBV12-4 to TRBJ1-2; D perhaps matches TRBD1 (6 bases). The CDR3 runs 13 residues. V was cut by 8 bases and J by 8 bases, with 18 bases left in between. CDR3 sequence: CASGPTGYRGYTF. The DNA for the CDR3 is TGTGCCAGCGGACCCACAGGGTACAGGGGCTACACCTTC.

This clonotype was detected many times. The rearrangement uses TRBV28 and TRBJ2-5, with D perhaps matching TRBD1 or TRBD2 (5 bases each). There are 14 residues in the CDR3. With 5 bases removed from V and 4 bases from J, the gap between germline ends came to 14 bases. In germline, CDR1 is MDHEN, CDR2 SYDVKM. This CDR3 reads CASSAYRTRETQYF. CDR3 DNA: TGTGCCAGCAGTGCATACAGGACTCGAGAGACCCAGTACTTC.

This clonotype showed up many times. The genes are TRBV5-5 and TRBJ1-3, with TRBD1 matching over 8 bases. The CDR3 has 14 residues. Germline V CDR1 and CDR2: SGHKS, YYEKEE (reference sequence). With V trimmed by 0 bases and J by 11 bases, 7 bases remained unmatched. Written as DNA, the CDR3 is TGTGCCAGCAGCTTGGGGACAGGGAGGACAGCCATATATTTT. Its protein product is CASSLGTGRTAIYF.

This clonotype was seen many times. The chain combines TRBV20-1 with TRBJ2-7; D is possibly TRBD1 (6 bases). Deletions cut 4 bases from V and 2 bases from J, with 12 bases between. This CDR3 spans 13 amino acids. CDR1 and CDR2 from the germline V gene are DFQATT and SNEGSKA (reference sequence). For the CDR3, the DNA is TGCAGTGCTAAAGGGGACATAACCTACGAGCAGTACTTC. It encodes CSAKGDITYEQYF.

This clonotype was counted at least ten times. The chain has TRBV20-1 and TRBJ2-5; D may be TRBD2 (5 bases). Germline loops: CDR1 DFQATT, CDR2 SNEGSKA (reference sequence). Trimming took 6 bases from V and 5 from J, leaving 19 bases between them. The CDR3 covers 14 residues. CDR3 DNA: TGCAGTGCCCGCCTCGGTAGCCGGGGTGAGACCCAGTACTTC. Translated: CSARLGSRGETQYF.

This sequence joins TRBV7-2 and TRBJ2-3; 7 bases are a match to TRBD2. V trimming: 4 bases; J trimming: 2 bases; junction bases outside the gene matches: 6. This CDR3 comprises 15 residues. Per germline, CDR1 SGHTA and CDR2 FQGNSA. The CDR3 DNA is TGTGCCAGCAGCTCGGTAGCGGGCTACACAGATACGCAGTATTTT. Translated: CASSSVAGYTDTQYF.

The chain combines TRBV6-5 with TRBJ1-1; D gene uncertain. Trimming shortened V by 5 bases and J by 4 bases, and 17 bases separated the two germline ends. This CDR3 is 15 amino acids long. The germline V gene has CDR1 MNHEY and CDR2 SVGAGI. The CDR3 DNA sequence: TGTGCCAGCAGTCCCCCACGGGTAGGAGGCACTGAAGCTTTCTTT. Translated: CASSPPRVGGTEAFF.

At least ten counts were recorded for this clonotype. The genes are TRBV6-2 or TRBV6-3 and TRBJ2-7, with D perhaps being TRBD1 or TRBD2 (5 bases each). The germline V gene has CDR1 MNHEY and CDR2 SVGEGT. Trimming pared 4 bases from V and 7 bases from J, leaving 17 bases between. The CDR3 contains 14 residues. In nucleotides, the CDR3 is TGTGCCAGCAGTTCCTCGGGGCGGCGCGCAGAGCAGTACTTC. It translates to CASSSSGRRAEQYF.

This clonotype is classed as medium-sized (0.01 to 0.1%). This chain connects TRBV7-9 to TRBJ2-7; tentatively, D is TRBD1 (6 bases). This CDR3 comprises 14 residues. Germline V CDR1 and CDR2: SEHNR, FQNEAQ (reference sequence). V was cut by 5 bases and J by 2 bases, with 13 bases left in between. The CDR3 loop is CASSPVDSTYEQYF. The CDR3 nucleotides are TGTGCCAGCAGCCCCGTGGACAGTACCTACGAGCAGTACTTC.

This clonotype was recorded many times. The V call is TRBV7-3, the J call TRBJ1-1; the D is unclear. The CDR3 contains 13 residues. Per germline, CDR1 SGHTA and CDR2 FQGTGA. The V and J ends lost 1 base and 8 bases respectively, with 11 bases between them. This CDR3 reads CASSLNFPGEAFF. CDR3 DNA: TGTGCCAGCAGCTTAAATTTCCCCGGAGAAGCTTTCTTT.

This clonotype has a count of ten or more. The V call is TRBV6-2 or TRBV6-3, the J call TRBJ2-5, with D uncertain. CDR1 and CDR2 (germline): MNHEY, SVGEGT. The CDR3 is made up of 12 amino acids. Trimming pared 6 bases from V and 1 base from J, leaving 6 bases between. The CDR3 DNA is TGTGCCAGCAGACAACTCCAAGAGACCCAGTACTTC. This gives the protein CASRQLQETQYF.

This clonotype appeared many times. The genes are TRBV5-5 and TRBJ2-1; 7 positions match TRBD2. The CDR3 runs to 15 residues. Germline lookup yields CDR1 SGHKS and CDR2 YYEKEE (reference sequence). The V segment lost 2 bases and the J segment 7 bases; nucleotides outside the gene matches: 9. Here the CDR3 reads CASSFGLDVRNEQFF. CDR3 nucleotide sequence: TGTGCCAGCAGCTTCGGACTAGATGTGCGAAATGAGCAGTTCTTC. The whole variable domain, filled in from reference TRBV5-5 and TRBJ2-1, reads DAGVTQSPTHLIKTRGQQVTLRCSPISGHKSVSWYQQVLGQGPQFIFQYYEKEERGRGNFPDRFSARQFPNYSSELNVNALLLGDSALYLCASSFGLDVRNEQFFGPGTRLTVL.

By share of the sample, this clonotype is medium-sized. The rearrangement uses TRBV12-3 or TRBV12-4 and TRBJ2-5, with 8 bases aligning to TRBD1. V gave up 4 bases and J gave up 5 bases; unmatched junction bases: 6. The CDR3 consists of 14 residues. The CDR3 loop is CASSSQGAAETQYF. The CDR3 nucleotides read TGTGCCAGCAGTTCCCAGGGGGCTGCGGAGACCCAGTACTTC.

CDR3 DNA sequence: TGTGCCAGCAGCTCGGGTAGAGCTCGAAACATTCAGTACTTC. Its protein is CASSSGRARNIQYF. V and J are TRBV7-9 and TRBJ2-4, with D unclear. CDR1 and CDR2 (germline): SEHNR, FQNEAQ (reference sequence). This CDR3 comprises 14 residues. V lost 4 bases to trimming and J lost 6 bases, with 13 bases between them.

This clonotype was detected ten times or more. The chain carries TRBV7-9 and TRBJ2-1, with 11 bases lining up with TRBD1. This CDR3 is built from 15 residues. Looked up from germline, CDR1 is SEHNR and CDR2 is FQNEAQ (reference sequence). The V gene end was trimmed by 5 bases and the J gene end by 2 bases; junction bases not matched to a gene: 2. The DNA for the CDR3 is TGTGCCAGCAGCCGGACAGGGGGCACCTACAATGAGCAGTTCTTC. This translates into CASSRTGGTYNEQFF.

The V call is TRBV6-2 or TRBV6-3, the J call TRBJ2-3, with 10 positions matching TRBD2. The CDR3 has 17 residues. The germline V gene has CDR1 MNHEY and CDR2 SVGEGT. Unmatched junction bases numbered 7, after V lost 2 bases and J lost 2 bases. CDR3 loop: CASSYPGLAVITDTQYF. In DNA form, the CDR3 reads TGTGCCAGCAGTTACCCCGGACTAGCGGTAATCACAGATACGCAGTATTTT.

This clonotype appeared many times. V is TRBV20-1 and J is TRBJ1-1, with D perhaps TRBD1 (6 bases). The germline V gene encodes CDR1 DFQATT and CDR2 SNEGSKA (reference sequence). The CDR3 covers 12 residues. Trimming left V 5 bases short and J 3 bases short, with 10 bases between. The chain's CDR3 is CSALDSYTEAFF. CDR3 bases: TGCAGTGCTTTGGACAGCTACACTGAAGCTTTCTTT.

Ten or more counts support this clonotype. This rearrangement joins TRBV4-1 to TRBJ1-1; no definite D call. Germline CDR1 and CDR2: MGHRA and YSYEKL. V gave up 3 bases and J gave up 2 bases, with 13 bases separating them. The CDR3 is 15 residues long. As DNA, the CDR3 is TGCGCCAGCAGCCACGGGCGGCCAGGCAACACTGAAGCTTTCTTT. Protein sequence: CASSHGRPGNTEAFF.

Many counts were recorded for this clonotype. The rearrangement joins TRBV25-1 to TRBJ2-5; D call uncertain. Per germline, CDR1 MGHDK and CDR2 SYGVNS. The CDR3 length is 11 residues. Deletions cut 6 bases from V and 4 bases from J, with 6 bases between. As DNA, the CDR3 is TGTGCCAGCAGGGGCCGAGAGACCCAGTACTTC. Amino acids: CASRGRETQYF. Full variable domain (remainder filled in from reference TRBV25-1 and TRBJ2-5): EADIYQTPRYLVIGTGKKITLECSQTMGHDKMYWYQQDPGMELHLIHYSYGVNSTEKGDLSSESTVSRIRTEHFPLTLESARPSHTSQYLCASRGRETQYFGPGTRLLVL.

The rearrangement joins TRBV6-1 to TRBJ1-1; D is uncertain. Germline CDR1 and CDR2: MNHNS and SASEGT. This CDR3 is 12 amino acids long. With 4 bases removed from V and 5 bases from J, the gap between germline ends came to 8 bases. The CDR3 sequence is CASSVSETEAFF. As DNA, the CDR3 is TGTGCCAGCAGTGTTTCAGAGACTGAAGCTTTCTTT.